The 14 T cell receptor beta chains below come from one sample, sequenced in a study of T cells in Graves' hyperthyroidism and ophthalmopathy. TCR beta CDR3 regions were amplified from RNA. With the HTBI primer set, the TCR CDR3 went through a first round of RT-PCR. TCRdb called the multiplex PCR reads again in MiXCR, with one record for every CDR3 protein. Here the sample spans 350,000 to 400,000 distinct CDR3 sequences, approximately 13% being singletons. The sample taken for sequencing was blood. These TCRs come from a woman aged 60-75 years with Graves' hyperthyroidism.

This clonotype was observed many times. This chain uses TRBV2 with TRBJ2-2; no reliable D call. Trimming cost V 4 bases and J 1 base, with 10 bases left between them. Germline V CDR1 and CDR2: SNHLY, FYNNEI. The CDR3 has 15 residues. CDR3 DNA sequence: TGTGCCAGCAGTGTGGGCCAGGTGAACACCGGGGAGCTGTTTTTT. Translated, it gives CASSVGQVNTGELFF.

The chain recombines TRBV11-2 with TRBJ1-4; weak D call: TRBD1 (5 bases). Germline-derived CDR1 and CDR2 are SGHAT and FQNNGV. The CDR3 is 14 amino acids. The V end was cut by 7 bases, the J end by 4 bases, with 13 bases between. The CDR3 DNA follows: TGTGCCAGCAAATCAGACAGACATAATGAAAAACTGTTTTTT. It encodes CASKSDRHNEKLFF.

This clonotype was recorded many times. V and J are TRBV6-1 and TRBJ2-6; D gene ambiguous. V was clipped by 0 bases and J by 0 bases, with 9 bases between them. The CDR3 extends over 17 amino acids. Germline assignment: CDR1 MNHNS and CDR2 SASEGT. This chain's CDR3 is CASSEAGEASGANVLTF. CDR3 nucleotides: TGTGCCAGCAGTGAAGCGGGTGAGGCCTCTGGGGCCAACGTCCTGACTTTC.

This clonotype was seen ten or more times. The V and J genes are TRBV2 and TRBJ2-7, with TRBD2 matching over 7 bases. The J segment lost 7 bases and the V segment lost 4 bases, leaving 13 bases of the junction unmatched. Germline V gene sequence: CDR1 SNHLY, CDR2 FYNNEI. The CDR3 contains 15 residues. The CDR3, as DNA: TGTGCCAGCAGTGTCTCCGGACTAGACTTGACTGAGCAGTACTTC. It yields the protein CASSVSGLDLTEQYF.

Written as DNA, the CDR3 is TGCGCCAGCAGCCAGTCACTAGCGGGAGAGCAGTACTTC. This codes for CASSQSLAGEQYF. This chain uses TRBV4-1 with TRBJ2-7; 10 bases line up with TRBD2. Germline V gene lookup returns CDR1 MGHRA and CDR2 YSYEKL. This CDR3 is built from 13 residues. V gave up 3 bases and J gave up 7 bases; unmatched junction bases: 3.

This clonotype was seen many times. CDR3 sequence: CATSLAVTDTQYF. The CDR3 nucleotides read TGTGCCACCAGTCTAGCGGTCACAGATACGCAGTATTTT. The rearrangement uses TRBV15 and TRBJ2-3; 7 bases align to TRBD2. From germline, CDR1 is LNHNV and CDR2 YYDKDF (reference sequence). V dropped 6 bases and J dropped 2; count of bases not matched to a gene: 2. This CDR3 comprises 13 residues.

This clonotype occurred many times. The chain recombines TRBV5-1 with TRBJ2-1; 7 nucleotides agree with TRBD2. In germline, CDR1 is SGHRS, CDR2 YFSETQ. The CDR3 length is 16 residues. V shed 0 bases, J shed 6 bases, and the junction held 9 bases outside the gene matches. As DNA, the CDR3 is TGCGCCAGCAGCTTGGCCGGCGGACTAGGGATCAATGAGCAGTTCTTC. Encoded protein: CASSLAGGLGINEQFF.

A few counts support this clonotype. The CDR3 loop is CASSPMDRGKTQYF. The DNA for the CDR3 is TGTGCCAGCTCACCAATGGACAGGGGAAAGACCCAGTACTTC. This sequence joins TRBV18 and TRBJ2-5; TRBD1 agrees at 9 bases. Germline lookup yields CDR1 KGHSH and CDR2 LQKENI. After removal of 2 bases from V and 6 bases from J, the junction contained 4 bases not matched to a gene. This CDR3 is built from 14 residues.

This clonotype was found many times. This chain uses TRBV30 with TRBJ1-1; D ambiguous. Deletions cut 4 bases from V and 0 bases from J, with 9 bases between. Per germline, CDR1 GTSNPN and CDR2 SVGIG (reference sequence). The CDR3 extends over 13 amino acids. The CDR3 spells CAWNRLVNTEAFF. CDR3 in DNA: TGTGCCTGGAATCGACTTGTGAACACTGAAGCTTTCTTT.

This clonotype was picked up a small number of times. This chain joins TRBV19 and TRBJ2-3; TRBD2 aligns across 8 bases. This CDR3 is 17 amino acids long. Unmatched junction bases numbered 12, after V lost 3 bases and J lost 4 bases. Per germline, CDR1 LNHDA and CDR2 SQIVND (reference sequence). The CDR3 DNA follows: TGTGCCAGTAGTATTAGTTGGCAAGCGGGAGTCGCAGATACGCAGTATTTT. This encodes CASSISWQAGVADTQYF. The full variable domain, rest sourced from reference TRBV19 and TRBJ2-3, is DGGITQSPKYLFRKEGQNVTLSCEQNLNHDAMYWYRQDPGQGLRLIYYSQIVNDFQKGDIAEGYSVSREKKESFPLTVTSAQKNPTAFYLCASSISWQAGVADTQYFGPGTRLTVL.

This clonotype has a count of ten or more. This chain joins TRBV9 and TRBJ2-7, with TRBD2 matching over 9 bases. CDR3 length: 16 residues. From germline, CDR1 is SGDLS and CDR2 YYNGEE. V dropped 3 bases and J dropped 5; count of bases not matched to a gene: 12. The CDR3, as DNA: TGTGCCAGCAGCGGCCGGACTAGCGAGACCCTACACGAGCAGTACTTC. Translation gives CASSGRTSETLHEQYF. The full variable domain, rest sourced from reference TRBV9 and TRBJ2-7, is DSGVTQTPKHLITATGQRVTLRCSPRSGDLSVYWYQQSLDQGLQFLIQYYNGEERAKGNILERFSAQQFPDLHSELNLSSLELGDSALYFCASSGRTSETLHEQYFGPGTRLTVT.

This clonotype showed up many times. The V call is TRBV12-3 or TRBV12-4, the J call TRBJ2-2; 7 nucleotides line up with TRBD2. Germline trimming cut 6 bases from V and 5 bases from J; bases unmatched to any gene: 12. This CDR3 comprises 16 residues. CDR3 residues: CASSPAGQGGTGELFF. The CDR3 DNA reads TGTGCCAGCAGCCCAGCCGGGCAGGGAGGGACCGGGGAGCTGTTTTTT.

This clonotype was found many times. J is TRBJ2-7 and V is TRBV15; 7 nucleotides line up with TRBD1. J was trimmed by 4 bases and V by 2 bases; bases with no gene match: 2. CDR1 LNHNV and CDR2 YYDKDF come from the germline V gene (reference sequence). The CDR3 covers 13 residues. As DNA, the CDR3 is TGTGCCACCAGCAGACAGGGGGTATACGAGCAGTACTTC. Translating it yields CATSRQGVYEQYF.

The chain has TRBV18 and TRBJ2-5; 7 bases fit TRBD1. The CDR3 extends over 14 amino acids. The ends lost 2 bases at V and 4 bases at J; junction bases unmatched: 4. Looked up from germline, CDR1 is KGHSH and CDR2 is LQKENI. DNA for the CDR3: TGTGCCAGCTCACCAGACAGACAGGGAGAGACCCAGTACTTC. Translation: CASSPDRQGETQYF.